The 19 T cell receptor beta chains in this list originate from one sample, sequenced in a study of vaccination effects on CD4 cells after COVID-19 (dated by TCRdb to between 2021 and 2022). The library was made by the immunoSEQ multiplex PCR assay. TCRdb carries this immuneACCESS record with in-frame sequences only. Its versions omit some clonotypes, under half of them owing to an unresolved V gene in the studies checked, with the rest unexplained. Within this sample are about 79,000 clones, with about 74% of them counted one time only. The ten largest clones add up to approximately 2% of the sample. To identify antigen-specific CD4+ T cell clonotypes by their expansion, the ViraFEST assay first stimulated PBMC with viral peptide pools and then applied TCR sequencing. After approximately 11 days of culture, CD4+ T cells were isolated with the EasySep CD4+ T cell isolation kit. These receptors are not linked to any known antigen.

This specimen consisted of CD4+ T cells from PBMCs cultured with HCoV-229E spike peptides, obtained before COVID-19 vaccination. The cell subset or site tag for this specimen amounts to: HCoV-229E spike overlapping peptide pool stimulation. All receptors come from a human donor who received a COVID-19 vaccine.

CDR3 amino acids: CASRELAGAGETQYF. CDR3 nucleotide sequence: TGTGCCAGCAGGGAACTAGCGGGGGCAGGGGAGACCCAGTACTTC. The J gene is TRBJ2-5, the V gene TRBV3-1 (or the pseudogene TRBV3-2); TRBD2 matches at 11 bases. Germline V gene sequence: CDR1 LGHDT, CDR2 YNNKEL (reference sequence). With V trimmed by 6 bases and J by 5 bases, 8 bases remained unmatched. This CDR3 has 15 residues.

This clone was observed a handful of times. The chain is built from TRBV18 and TRBJ2-7; weak D call: TRBD1 (6 bases). The V gene lost 4 bases and the J gene lost 1 base, with 14 bases spanning the gap. CDR1 and CDR2 (germline): KGHSH, LQKENI. CDR3 length: 15 residues. In DNA, the CDR3 is TGTGCCAGCTCACACGACGCGGACAGTTCCTACGAGCAGTACGTC. It encodes CASSHDADSSYEQYV.

V is TRBV12-5 and J is TRBJ1-2; D is uncertain. The germline V gene encodes CDR1 LGHNT and CDR2 FRNRAP. V shed 5 bases and J shed 8 bases, with 15 bases lying between them. The length of the CDR3 is 13 residues. This chain's CDR3 is CASGPKLDGGYTF. Here the CDR3 DNA reads TGTGCTAGTGGTCCTAAACTCGACGGCGGCTACACCTTC.

CDR3 in amino acids: CASSYSGVQGKEKLFF. The CDR3 DNA is TGTGCCAGCAGTTACTCGGGAGTCCAGGGCAAGGAAAAACTGTTTTTT. V is TRBV6-5 and J is TRBJ1-4, with D possibly being TRBD1 (5 bases). The CDR3 runs 16 residues. Trimming took 0 bases from V and 8 from J, leaving 16 bases between them. Germline V gives CDR1 MNHEY, CDR2 SVGAGI.

The genes are TRBV6-6 and TRBJ2-7; D may be TRBD2 (6 bases). Germline-derived CDR1 and CDR2 are MNHNY and SVGAGI (reference sequence). With 3 bases removed from V and 0 bases from J, the gap between germline ends came to 12 bases. The CDR3 has 15 residues. The CDR3 is CASSYQGLSSYEQYV. CDR3 coding DNA: TGTGCCAGCAGTTATCAGGGACTGAGCTCCTACGAGCAGTACGTC.

The V call is TRBV14, the J call TRBJ1-2, with D uncertain. V dropped 4 bases and J dropped 4 bases, with 10 bases sitting between them. Germline CDR1 SGHDN, CDR2 FVKESK. The CDR3 is 13 amino acids. The CDR3 sequence is CASSPGQSYGYTF. CDR3 coding DNA: TGTGCCAGCAGCCCTGGCCAGTCCTATGGCTACACCTTC.

This chain connects TRBV19 to TRBJ2-7, with a tentative D call TRBD1 (7 bases). V was pared by 10 bases and J by 7 bases, with 23 bases between. Germline V CDR1 and CDR2: LNHDA, SQIVND (reference sequence). The CDR3 extends over 14 amino acids. The CDR3 sequence: CANRRRGPIREQYV. The CDR3 DNA reads TGTGCCAACCGGCGGAGGGGGCCTATAAGGGAGCAGTACGTC.

The V and J genes are TRBV4-1 and TRBJ2-5; 7 nucleotides align to TRBD1. In germline, CDR1 is MGHRA, CDR2 YSYEKL. V shed 6 bases and J 5 bases; nucleotides not matched to a gene: 12. The CDR3 sequence is 15 residues long. CDR3: CASSPGTGVFETQYF. CDR3 nucleotide sequence: TGCGCCAGCAGTCCCGGTACAGGGGTTTTTGAGACCCAGTACTTC.

This clone came up a few times. The V gene is TRBV14, the J gene TRBJ2-2; D gene ambiguous. The V gene lost 4 bases and the J gene lost 0 bases, with 15 bases spanning the gap. CDR3 size: 17 residues. Germline loops: CDR1 SGHDN, CDR2 FVKESK. This CDR3 is CASSPRSLGPNTGELFF. The CDR3 DNA is TGTGCCAGCAGCCCGAGAAGCCTGGGTCCGAACACCGGGGAGCTGTTTTTT.

The genes are TRBV28 and TRBJ2-1, with TRBD2 matching over 10 bases. Germline V CDR1 and CDR2: MDHEN, SYDVKM. J lost 8 bases, V lost 2 bases, and 3 bases had no gene match. The CDR3 consists of 14 residues. CDR3 in amino acids: CASSLPAGGHEQFF. CDR3 DNA: TGTGCCAGCAGTTTACCAGCGGGGGGGCATGAGCAGTTCTTC.

V gene TRBV5-1 combines with J gene TRBJ2-7; D ambiguous. Germline CDR1 SGHRS, CDR2 YFSETQ. Trimming took off 0 bases at V and 6 bases at J, with 13 bases between the two ends. The CDR3 length is 14 residues. The CDR3 DNA is TGCGCCAGCAGCTTGGGCATTTCCGGTGGCGAGCAGTACGTC. It is translated as CASSLGISGGEQYV.

The rearrangement uses TRBV12-5 and TRBJ2-2; no definite D call. Germline loops: CDR1 LGHNT, CDR2 FRNRAP. The V end was cut by 1 base, the J end by 5 bases, with 20 bases between. The CDR3 contains 18 residues. CDR3 sequence reads: CASGLDRNTPKWTGELFF. The CDR3 DNA follows: TGTGCTAGTGGTTTGGACCGGAACACCCCTAAGTGGACCGGGGAGCTGTTTTTT.

The chain couples TRBV7-6 to TRBJ1-1; D uncertain. The CDR3 consists of 15 residues. V was pared by 5 bases and J by 4 bases, with 17 bases between. CDR1 and CDR2 from the germline V gene are SGHVS and FNYEAQ. The CDR3 bases are TGTGCCAGCAGCCCACGGGCCGGACTATCCACTGAAGCTTTCTTT. Amino acid sequence: CASSPRAGLSTEAFF.

This clone was counted between two and nine times. This chain links TRBV10-1 with TRBJ1-1, with D tentatively TRBD1 (6 bases). The CDR3 covers 13 residues. Germline CDR1 reads WNHNN; CDR2 reads SYGVQD (reference sequence). V gave up 8 bases and J gave up 2 bases, with 12 bases separating them. The CDR3 DNA sequence: TGCGCCAGCTCTTCCGGGGGCAACACTGAAGCTTTCTTT. Its translation is CASSSGGNTEAFF.

The gene calls are TRBV7-2 and TRBJ1-4; TRBD1 matches 9 bases. V dropped 5 bases and J dropped 7; count of bases not matched to a gene: 8. This CDR3 spans 15 amino acids. Per germline, CDR1 SGHTA and CDR2 FQGNSA. The CDR3 region has the DNA TGTGCCAGCAGCCTCCGGACAGGGGTCGCTGAAAAACTGTTTTTT. Translation: CASSLRTGVAEKLFF.

The V gene is TRBV29-1, the J gene TRBJ1-3, with 7 bases fitting TRBD1. With V trimmed by 6 bases and J by 0 bases, 2 bases remained unmatched. CDR3 length equals 13 residues. The V gene's germline CDR1 is SQVTM and CDR2 ANQGSEA. The CDR3, as DNA: TGCAGCGTACAGGGGAACTCTGGAAACACCATATATTTT. Protein product: CSVQGNSGNTIYF.

The V call is TRBV7-2, the J call TRBJ2-3; D may be TRBD2 (5 bases). Germline V gene lookup returns CDR1 SGHTA and CDR2 FQGNSA. There are 14 residues in the CDR3. Trimming removed 6 bases at V and 6 bases at J, with 16 bases between. CDR3 region: CASSPNLGSDTQYF. Here the CDR3 DNA reads TGTGCCAGCAGTCCAAACCTAGGGAGCGATACGCAGTATTTT.

The CDR3 reads CASSSRPMSTQYF. The CDR3 nucleotides read TGTGCCAGCAGCTCCCGGCCGATGTCAACGCAGTATTTT. V gene TRBV7-3 combines with J gene TRBJ2-3; D ambiguous. The germline V gene has CDR1 SGHTA and CDR2 FQGTGA. V was trimmed by 4 bases and J by 9 bases, leaving 14 bases between them. This CDR3 is built from 13 residues.

The V gene is TRBV21-1, the J gene TRBJ1-6. TRBV21-1 corresponds to a pseudogene. The CDR3 runs 15 residues. The CDR3 DNA follows: TGTGCCAGCAGCAAAGGTGGCAGAGATTTGTCACCCCTCCACTTT. Amino acid sequence: CASSKGGRDLSPLHF.